Listed here are 16 T cell receptor beta chains from one sample, sequenced in a study of cytomegalovirus exposure and HLA in healthy donors. PCR involved 60 Vbeta and 13 Jbeta primers. Some clones are missing from TCRdb's copy, which holds only in-frame ones; the method was immunoSEQ multiplex PCR. The sample gives about 160,000 clones, 65% to 80% of which show up once; around 7% is in the top ten. Input material: PBMCs. Receptors were obtained from a woman aged 40 to 50 in good health and CMV-seropositive.

The chain carries TRBV10-3 and TRBJ1-1; 7 bases are a match to TRBD1. Germline V gene sequence: CDR1 ENHRY, CDR2 SYGVKD. The CDR3 contains 16 residues. The V and J ends lost 10 bases and 3 bases, in that order; junction bases with no gene match: 17. CDR3 residues: CATVDHNRGSHTEAFF. CDR3 bases: TGTGCCACCGTAGATCATAACAGGGGTTCTCACACTGAAGCTTTCTTT.

About this clone: It is unclear where the CDR3 begins or ends on the DNA, so no DNA is shown, and the CDR3 is as TCRdb lists it. The rearrangement joins TRBV5-6 to TRBJ2-3; the D call in the table, TRBD2, was not verified against the DNA. Germline CDR1 is SGHDT and CDR2 is YYEEEE. The CDR3 spans 16 residues, counting both ends. The CDR3 protein is CASSFGSGGREDTQYF.

This chain joins TRBV19 and TRBJ2-3; no firm D call. This CDR3 is built from 14 residues. Trimming took 5 bases from V and 2 from J, leaving 11 bases between them. CDR1 and CDR2 from the germline V gene are LNHDA and SQIVND (reference sequence). This chain's CDR3 is CASSSLQATDTQYF. The CDR3 bases are TGTGCCAGTAGTTCCCTCCAGGCCACAGATACGCAGTATTTT.

CDR3 sequence (DNA): TGTGCCAGCAGCTTAGACTCCGGGACTTCGAATTCACCCCTCCACTTT. Amino acid sequence: CASSLDSGTSNSPLHF. The V gene is TRBV7-9, the J gene TRBJ1-6, with a possible D match to TRBD1 (5 bases). V gave up 1 base and J gave up 7 bases, with 14 bases separating them. The CDR3 contains 16 residues. The germline gives CDR1 SEHNR, CDR2 FQNEAQ (reference sequence). Drawing the rest from reference TRBV7-9 and TRBJ1-6, the complete variable domain is DTGVSQNPRHKITKRGQNVTFRCDPISEHNRLYWYRQTLGQGPEFLTYFQNEAQLEKSRLLSDRFSAERPKGSFSTLEIQRTEQGDSAMYLCASSLDSGTSNSPLHFGNGTRLTVT.

The chain employs TRBV6-6 and TRBJ1-4, with a possible D match to TRBD1 (5 bases). Germline values: CDR1 MNHNY, CDR2 SVGAGI (reference sequence). V gave up 8 bases and J gave up 4 bases, with 17 bases separating them. The CDR3 has 15 residues. CDR3 nucleotide sequence: TGTGCCAGCGTTGAAGGGGTGAACGGTAATGAAAAACTGTTTTTT. This gives the protein CASVEGVNGNEKLFF.

This chain uses TRBV5-6 with TRBJ1-2; the match to TRBD1 covers 9 bases. From germline, CDR1 is SGHDT and CDR2 YYEEEE. Trimming took 0 bases from V and 8 from J; bases not matched to a gene: 5. The CDR3 has 14 residues. The CDR3 coding sequence is TGTGCCAGCAGCTTGGTGGACAGGGGCGGCGGCTACACCTTC. This codes for CASSLVDRGGGYTF.

DNA of the CDR3: TGCGCCAGCAGCCCGACTTCTCTTGGAAACACCATATATTTT. This gives the protein CASSPTSLGNTIYF. The gene calls are TRBV5-1 and TRBJ1-3; D gene unclear. This CDR3 is built from 14 residues. The germline CDR1 and CDR2 sequences are SGHRS and YFSETQ. Trimming left V 4 bases short and J 3 bases short, with 11 bases between.

The chain recombines TRBV6-1 with TRBJ1-3; TRBD1 might be the D (6 bases). V was shortened by 6 bases and J by 1 base, with 10 bases between the two germline ends. The V gene's germline CDR1 is MNHNS and CDR2 SASEGT. The CDR3 is 14 amino acids. As DNA, the CDR3 is TGTGCCAGCAGAGCAGGGGATTCTGGAAACACCATATATTTT. Translated: CASRAGDSGNTIYF.

The chain uses TRBV5-1 and TRBJ2-3; 7 bases fit TRBD1. Germline loops: CDR1 SGHRS, CDR2 YFSETQ. J was trimmed by 0 bases and V by 5 bases; bases with no gene match: 3. CDR3 length: 14 amino acids. The chain's CDR3 is CASRGTASTDTQYF. As DNA, the CDR3 is TGCGCCAGCAGGGGGACAGCTAGCACAGATACGCAGTATTTT.

The genes are TRBV10-3 and TRBJ2-7, with 9 bases fitting TRBD1. Germline CDR1 reads ENHRY; CDR2 reads SYGVKD. The V gene end was trimmed by 4 bases and the J gene end by 4 bases; junction bases not matched to a gene: 5. The CDR3 is 14 residues long. The CDR3 spells CAISGGQGVYEQYF. The CDR3 DNA reads as TGTGCCATCAGTGGGGGACAGGGTGTGTACGAGCAGTACTTC.

This chain connects TRBV7-9 to TRBJ1-2; a possible D gene is TRBD1 (5 bases). Between the trimmed V and J ends, which lost 6 bases and 8 bases, there was a span of 16 bases. Germline values: CDR1 SEHNR, CDR2 FQNEAQ (reference sequence). The CDR3 has 13 residues. CDR3 nucleotides: TGTGCCAGCAGTTCAACAGGACCCGGGGGCTACACCTTC. This gives the protein CASSSTGPGGYTF.

The chain employs TRBV7-9 and TRBJ2-5, with D unresolved. The length of the CDR3 is 15 residues. CDR1 SEHNR and CDR2 FQNEAQ come from the germline V gene (reference sequence). The V end was cut by 0 bases, the J end by 5 bases, with 13 bases between. The CDR3 sequence: CASSLARSPWETQYF. In DNA form, the CDR3 reads TGTGCCAGCAGCTTAGCGCGCTCTCCGTGGGAGACCCAGTACTTC.

The CDR3 reads CASSFPGQATYEQYF. Written as DNA, the CDR3 is TGTGCCAGCAGCTTTCCGGGACAGGCTACCTACGAGCAGTACTTC. This chain connects TRBV11-2 to TRBJ2-7; 8 nucleotides agree with TRBD1. The CDR3 sequence is 15 residues long. Germline V gives CDR1 SGHAT, CDR2 FQNNGV. Losses at the gene ends were 3 bases for V and 2 bases for J; bases not matched to a gene: 6.

The chain links TRBV25-1 to TRBJ2-2; D possibly corresponds to TRBD2 (7 bases). The germline gives CDR1 MGHDK, CDR2 SYGVNS. Deletions cut 4 bases from V and 8 bases from J, with 17 bases between. The CDR3 is 15 residues long. CDR3 loop: CASSAGGAGSGELFF. Written as DNA, the CDR3 is TGTGCCAGCAGTGCTGGGGGGGCGGGTTCTGGGGAGCTGTTTTTT. The complete variable domain, with remaining parts taken from reference TRBV25-1 and TRBJ2-2, reads EADIYQTPRYLVIGTGKKITLECSQTMGHDKMYWYQQDPGMELHLIHYSYGVNSTEKGDLSSESTVSRIRTEHFPLTLESARPSHTSQYLCASSAGGAGSGELFFGEGSRLTVL.

The chain has TRBV2 and TRBJ1-2, with a possible D match to TRBD1 (6 bases). This CDR3 is built from 20 residues. The V gene's germline CDR1 is SNHLY and CDR2 FYNNEI. Trimming cost V 0 bases and J 8 bases, with 31 bases left between them. CDR3 amino acids: CASSEALRGFFTGKYRGYTF. For the CDR3, the DNA is TGTGCCAGCAGTGAAGCGCTCAGAGGCTTCTTTACAGGGAAGTATCGGGGCTACACCTTC.

The rearrangement uses TRBV5-1 and TRBJ1-1; a possible D gene is TRBD1 (5 bases). The CDR3 extends over 16 amino acids. Per germline, CDR1 SGHRS and CDR2 YFSETQ. V lost 3 bases to trimming and J lost 0 bases, with 15 bases between them. CDR3 bases: TGCGCCAGCAGCTCGGACACATCTAACATGAACACTGAAGCTTTCTTT. This translates into CASSSDTSNMNTEAFF.